This is a list of T cell receptor beta chains from one sample in a study of Ad26.COV2.S vaccination and SARS-CoV-2 variants. TCRdb's table, derived via immunoSEQ multiplex PCR, lists solely in-frame clones and lacks some. The sample yields some 320,000 clones, about 85% seen once. The source was peripheral blood, collected in a trial of Ad26.COV2.S vaccine versus placebo. Every receptor here comes from a person between 18 and 59 years old who received the Ad26.COV2.S COVID-19 vaccine or a placebo. The CDR3 runs from the conserved cysteine through the conserved F or W. Each record gives: J gene, clone size, D gene, V gene, CDR3 protein, CDR3 DNA. The D gene is left open where the match is weak. Only some rows state a clone size, as once, few, many or a class for expanded clones.

J gene: TRBJ2-2; clone size: .; D gene: .; V gene: TRBV5-4; CDR3 protein: CASSWDGGQDTGELFF; CDR3 DNA: TGTGCCAGCAGCTGGGACGGGGGGCAGGACACCGGGGAGCTGTTTTTT
J gene: TRBJ2-3; clone size: .; D gene: .; V gene: TRBV24-1; CDR3 protein: CATSDPGRGEDTIWADTQYF; CDR3 DNA: TGTGCCACCAGTGACCCTGGAAGGGGGGAAGACACGATATGGGCAGATACGCAGTATTTT
J gene: TRBJ2-3; clone size: .; D gene: .; V gene: TRBV6-4; CDR3 protein: CASSERAGSTDTQYF; CDR3 DNA: TGTGCCAGCAGTGAGAGGGCAGGAAGCACAGATACGCAGTATTTT
J gene: TRBJ1-3; clone size: .; D gene: TRBD1; V gene: TRBV18; CDR3 protein: CASSPGTGISGNTIYF; CDR3 DNA: TGTGCCAGCTCACCAGGGACAGGCATCTCTGGAAACACCATATATTTT
J gene: TRBJ2-7; clone size: .; D gene: .; V gene: TRBV12-3/TRBV12-4; CDR3 protein: CASSYGNEQYF; CDR3 DNA: TGTGCCAGCAGTTACGGGAACGAGCAGTACTTC
J gene: TRBJ1-1; clone size: .; D gene: TRBD1; V gene: TRBV18; CDR3 protein: CASSPTSGGQGTEAFF; CDR3 DNA: TGTGCCAGCTCACCAACCTCGGGGGGACAGGGGACTGAAGCTTTCTTT
J gene: TRBJ1-5; clone size: .; D gene: TRBD1; V gene: TRBV19; CDR3 protein: CASSSQGAGQPQHF; CDR3 DNA: TGTGCCAGTAGTAGTCAGGGGGCAGGGCAGCCCCAGCATTTT
J gene: TRBJ2-7; clone size: .; D gene: .; V gene: TRBV5-1; CDR3 protein: CASSLSRAYEQYF; CDR3 DNA: TGCGCCAGCAGCTTGAGCAGAGCCTACGAGCAGTACTTC
J gene: TRBJ1-2; clone size: .; D gene: .; V gene: TRBV9; CDR3 protein: CASSVVAETAYYGYTF; CDR3 DNA: TGTGCCAGCAGCGTAGTAGCCGAGACAGCTTATTATGGCTACACCTTC
J gene: TRBJ1-5; clone size: .; D gene: .; V gene: TRBV19; CDR3 protein: CASSSGGQPQHF; CDR3 DNA: TGTGCCAGTAGTTCTGGGGGTCAGCCCCAGCATTTT
J gene: TRBJ1-2; clone size: .; D gene: .; V gene: TRBV5-1; CDR3 protein: CASSLRAPGDNYGYTF; CDR3 DNA: TGCGCCAGCAGCTTGCGCGCCCCAGGAGATAACTATGGCTACACCTTC
J gene: TRBJ2-7; clone size: .; D gene: .; V gene: TRBV4-1; CDR3 protein: CASSPAGSYEQYF; CDR3 DNA: TGCGCCAGCAGCCCTGCTGGCTCCTACGAGCAGTACTTC
J gene: TRBJ1-1; clone size: .; D gene: .; V gene: TRBV3-1/TRBV3-2; CDR3 protein: CASSHAGSDRLGAEAFF; CDR3 DNA: TGTGCCAGCAGCCACGCCGGTTCGGACAGACTAGGGGCTGAAGCTTTCTTT
J gene: TRBJ2-1; clone size: once; D gene: .; V gene: TRBV29-1; CDR3 protein: CSVEENRLAVYNEQFF; CDR3 DNA: TGCAGCGTTGAAGAAAATAGGCTAGCCGTCTACAATGAGCAGTTCTTC
J gene: TRBJ1-2; clone size: .; D gene: TRBD1; V gene: TRBV5-1; CDR3 protein: CASSYNTGTGNGYTF; CDR3 DNA: TGCGCCAGCAGCTATAACACCGGGACAGGGAACGGCTACACCTTC
J gene: TRBJ2-1; clone size: .; D gene: .; V gene: TRBV10-3; CDR3 protein: CAISLPQGTYNEQFF; CDR3 DNA: TGTGCCATCAGTTTGCCCCAGGGAACCTACAATGAGCAGTTCTTC
J gene: TRBJ1-3; clone size: .; D gene: TRBD1; V gene: TRBV5-4; CDR3 protein: CASSLSTGRSGNTIYF; CDR3 DNA: TGTGCCAGCAGCTTGTCGACAGGGAGGTCTGGAAACACCATATATTTT
J gene: TRBJ1-5; clone size: .; D gene: .; V gene: TRBV29-1; CDR3 protein: CSVQDGLAQPQHF; CDR3 DNA: TGCAGCGTTCAAGACGGCTTAGCTCAGCCCCAGCATTTT
J gene: TRBJ2-5; clone size: few; D gene: .; V gene: TRBV7-6; CDR3 protein: CASSLDRAQYF; CDR3 DNA: TGTGCCAGCAGCTTAGACCGGGCCCAGTACTTC
J gene: TRBJ1-3; clone size: once; D gene: .; V gene: TRBV11-2; CDR3 protein: CASSGRDTLSGNTIYF; CDR3 DNA: TGTGCCAGCAGCGGCAGGGACACTCTCTCTGGAAACACCATATATTTT
J gene: TRBJ1-2; clone size: .; D gene: .; V gene: TRBV11-3; CDR3 protein: CASSLGQGITNYGYTF; CDR3 DNA: TGTGCCAGCAGCTTAGGGCAGGGGATAACTAACTATGGCTACACCTTC
J gene: TRBJ2-7; clone size: .; D gene: .; V gene: TRBV5-5; CDR3 protein: CASSLSTLIINEQYF; CDR3 DNA: TGTGCCAGCAGCTTGTCCACCCTTATCATTAATGAGCAGTACTTC
J gene: TRBJ2-7; clone size: once; D gene: TRBD1; V gene: TRBV14; CDR3 protein: CASSPLSDRGHYEQYF; CDR3 DNA: TGTGCCAGCAGCCCCTTGTCTGACAGGGGACACTACGAGCAGTACTTC
J gene: TRBJ1-5; clone size: .; D gene: .; V gene: TRBV6-5; CDR3 protein: CASSYSNTGHQPQHF; CDR3 DNA: TGTGCCAGCAGTTACTCGAACACAGGGCATCAGCCCCAGCATTTT
J gene: TRBJ1-6; clone size: .; D gene: TRBD1; V gene: TRBV3-1/TRBV3-2; CDR3 protein: CASTQGFSSYNSPLHF; CDR3 DNA: TGTGCCAGCACACAGGGGTTCAGCTCCTATAATTCACCCCTCCACTTT
J gene: TRBJ2-7; clone size: .; D gene: .; V gene: TRBV20-1; CDR3 protein: CSASKAGRNHEQYF; CDR3 DNA: TGCAGTGCTAGTAAGGCAGGGAGGAATCACGAGCAGTACTTC
J gene: TRBJ2-7; clone size: .; D gene: TRBD1; V gene: TRBV19; CDR3 protein: CASSPGTAYEQYF; CDR3 DNA: TGTGCCAGTAGTCCCGGGACAGCCTACGAGCAGTACTTC
J gene: TRBJ1-1; clone size: .; D gene: TRBD1; V gene: TRBV2; CDR3 protein: CATTGVRGTEAFF; CDR3 DNA: TGTGCCACCACCGGGGTCAGGGGGACTGAAGCTTTCTTT
J gene: TRBJ1-3; clone size: .; D gene: .; V gene: TRBV30; CDR3 protein: CAWSVLGNTIYF; CDR3 DNA: TGTGCCTGGAGTGTACTGGGAAACACCATATATTTT
J gene: TRBJ1-1; clone size: once; D gene: TRBD1; V gene: TRBV7-9; CDR3 protein: CASSSGRNRGGNTEAFF; CDR3 DNA: TGTGCCAGCAGCTCCGGGCGGAACAGGGGAGGGAACACTGAAGCTTTCTTT
J gene: TRBJ1-1; clone size: once; D gene: TRBD1; V gene: TRBV14; CDR3 protein: CASSRDRHTEAFF; CDR3 DNA: TGTGCCAGCAGCCGGGACAGGCACACTGAAGCTTTCTTT
J gene: TRBJ2-3; clone size: .; D gene: TRBD1; V gene: TRBV3-1/TRBV3-2; CDR3 protein: CATRDRVLPDTQYF; CDR3 DNA: TGTGCCACCCGGGACAGGGTACTGCCAGATACGCAGTATTTT
J gene: TRBJ1-1; clone size: .; D gene: .; V gene: TRBV27; CDR3 protein: CASSFVAGMNTEAFF; CDR3 DNA: TGTGCCAGCAGTTTTGTGGCAGGGATGAACACTGAAGCTTTCTTT
J gene: TRBJ2-3; clone size: .; D gene: TRBD2; V gene: TRBV7-2; CDR3 protein: CASSLSSRRGGEDTQYF; CDR3 DNA: TGTGCCAGCAGCTTATCATCGAGGCGGGGGGGAGAAGATACGCAGTATTTT
J gene: TRBJ2-3; clone size: few; D gene: .; V gene: TRBV5-5; CDR3 protein: CASSLRWSTDTQYF; CDR3 DNA: TGTGCCAGCAGCTTGCGTTGGAGCACAGATACGCAGTATTTT
J gene: TRBJ2-7; clone size: .; D gene: .; V gene: TRBV7-9; CDR3 protein: CASSSYRSSYEQYF; CDR3 DNA: TGTGCCAGCAGCTCCTACAGGAGCTCCTACGAGCAGTACTTC
J gene: TRBJ1-1; clone size: .; D gene: .; V gene: TRBV5-4; CDR3 protein: CASSSPGRDKNTEAFF; CDR3 DNA: TGTGCCAGCAGCTCCCCCGGCCGGGACAAGAACACTGAAGCTTTCTTT
J gene: TRBJ2-7; clone size: .; D gene: TRBD1; V gene: TRBV28; CDR3 protein: CASSLGTGTGAYEQYF; CDR3 DNA: TGTGCCAGCAGTTTAGGAACCGGGACAGGGGCCTACGAGCAGTACTTC
J gene: TRBJ2-3; clone size: .; D gene: .; V gene: TRBV11-2; CDR3 protein: CASSLQTGLSTDTQYF; CDR3 DNA: TGTGCCAGCAGCTTACAGACGGGACTCAGCACAGATACGCAGTATTTT
J gene: TRBJ2-2; clone size: .; D gene: .; V gene: TRBV7-2; CDR3 protein: CASSLGGTGELFF; CDR3 DNA: TGTGCCAGCAGCTTAGGAGGAACCGGGGAGCTGTTTTTT
J gene: TRBJ1-1; clone size: once; D gene: TRBD1; V gene: TRBV4-1; CDR3 protein: CASSQGTGALGRKNTEAFF; CDR3 DNA: TGCGCCAGCAGCCAAGGGACAGGGGCCCTAGGGCGAAAGAACACTGAAGCTTTCTTT
J gene: TRBJ2-5; clone size: .; D gene: .; V gene: TRBV9; CDR3 protein: CASSVGGRGQETQYF; CDR3 DNA: TGTGCCAGCAGCGTAGGAGGGCGGGGCCAAGAGACCCAGTACTTC
J gene: TRBJ1-2; clone size: .; D gene: .; V gene: TRBV19; CDR3 protein: CASSTSPAGNNYGYTF; CDR3 DNA: TGTGCCAGTAGCACTTCTCCGGCAGGGAATAACTATGGCTACACCTTC
J gene: TRBJ2-1; clone size: .; D gene: TRBD2; V gene: TRBV2; CDR3 protein: CASSVLGTSGGYNEQFF; CDR3 DNA: TGTGCCAGCAGTGTACTCGGGACTAGCGGGGGTTACAATGAGCAGTTCTTC
J gene: TRBJ1-2; clone size: .; D gene: .; V gene: TRBV9; CDR3 protein: CASSVGGGGYGYTF; CDR3 DNA: TGTGCCAGCAGCGTAGGAGGCGGGGGCTATGGCTACACCTTC